Sequencing of this TCR beta chain was carried out in a study of T cells after yellow fever vaccination. Across the study: The authors prepared low-cell-number fractions using SMART-Seq v4 Ultra Low Input. General study points: Re-detected after boosting: most primary clones, approximately 97% of CD4 and 80% to 90% of CD8. A secondary response was less intense yet reached its peak sooner, at day 5 versus 15.

5'RACE template switching added a universal primer site and UMIs to TCR cDNA. TCRdb independently ran MiXCR on the 5' RACE reads; one entry per CDR3 protein. Of about 240,000 distinct CDR3 sequences in the sample, less than 9% were seen once. Germline assignment: CDR1 LGHDT and CDR2 YNNKEL (reference sequence). The CDR3 length is 13 residues. J gave up 6 bases and V 4 bases, and 4 bases lay outside the gene matches. Remarks on this clonotype: Its antigen is not known.

This sequence was found in a man younger than 40 who received the YFV17D yellow fever vaccine. This chain connects TRBV3-1 to TRBJ2-7, with 9 bases matching TRBD2. Material: CD4+ T cells sorted from PBMCs, obtained 15 days after the yellow fever booster vaccination. The CDR3 here is CASSLNSGSEQYF. The CDR3 DNA follows: TGTGCCAGCAGCCTAAATAGCGGGAGCGAGCAGTACTTC.